This T cell receptor beta chain stems from a study of vaccination and CD4 T cells after COVID-19. Germline V CDR1 and CDR2: MDHEN, SYDVKM. This CDR3 comprises 17 residues. With V trimmed by 5 bases and J by 2 bases, 11 bases remained unmatched. The Oncomine TCR Beta short-read assay was applied to DNA of cultured CD4+ T cells. In TCRdb, the PCR reads were re-called with MiXCR into one record per CDR3 protein. The sample lists about 5,600 distinct CDR3 sequences; more than 25% were seen once. Comment on this clonotype: The antigen remains unidentified.

Treatment here: roughly ten-day PBMC culture with coronavirus spike peptide pools or control peptides (ViraFEST assay). The V and J genes are TRBV28 and TRBJ1-5; 8 bases line up with TRBD1. The receptor was derived from a human donor who had recovered from COVID-19. Sequences were derived from CD4+ T cells from blood, cultured in vitro, sampled after SARS-CoV-2 vaccination. Here the CDR3 DNA reads TGTGCCAGCAGTCACTATCCGATGGACAGGGGCAATCAGCCCCAGCATTTT. Residues: CASSHYPMDRGNQPQHF.